These 6 T cell receptor beta chains share one sample of origin, sequenced in a study of OX40 agonist ivuxolimab in advanced cancers. Measured with immunoSEQ multiplex PCR; TCRdb has only the in-frame clones, and not every one. The data hold approximately 80,000 clones, with approximately 91% observed a single time. Sequenced here: CD4+ or CD8+ T cells sorted from blood, sampled in a trial of the OX40 agonist ivuxolimab. These receptors all stem from an adult with an advanced solid tumor such as melanoma, head and neck, liver or kidney cancer.

In its sample, this clone was seen a few times. This chain's CDR3 is CASSLGGTTIRFF. The CDR3 DNA sequence: TGTGCCAGCAGCTTAGGAGGGACCACCATACGGTTCTTC. The chain carries TRBV13 and TRBJ2-1; TRBD1 or TRBD2 may be the D gene (5 bases each). Trimming removed 0 bases from V and 15 bases from J, with 15 bases in between. This CDR3 region has 13 residues. CDR1 and CDR2 (germline): PRHDT, FYEKMQ (reference sequence).

The chain is built from TRBV6-1 and TRBJ1-2, with D perhaps TRBD1 (5 bases). CDR3 length equals 13 residues. Germline loops: CDR1 MNHNS, CDR2 SASEGT. Trimming removed 4 bases at V and 5 bases at J, with 11 bases between. The CDR3 spells CASSASDSYGYTF. In DNA, the CDR3 is TGTGCCAGCAGTGCCAGCGACAGTTATGGCTACACCTTC.

The rearrangement links TRBV18 to TRBJ2-3, with D uncertain. V lost 3 bases and J 0 bases, leaving 10 bases between the germline ends. The CDR3 totals 15 residues. The V gene's germline CDR1 is KGHSH and CDR2 LQKENI. DNA for the CDR3: TGTGCCAGCTCACCGGCCAGGAGTAGCACAGATACGCAGTATTTT. Its protein product is CASSPARSSTDTQYF.

J is TRBJ2-1 and V is TRBV14; 8 nucleotides line up with TRBD2. This CDR3 is built from 13 residues. Germline V gene sequence: CDR1 SGHDN, CDR2 FVKESK. The junction had 2 bases not matched to a gene; V was cut back by 1 base and J by 9 bases. In DNA form, the CDR3 reads TGTGCCAGCAGCCAAGCGGGAGGGGTTGAGCAGTTCTTC. Its translation: CASSQAGGVEQFF.

The rearrangement joins TRBV7-2 to TRBJ2-1, with 9 positions matching TRBD2. The V gene end was trimmed by 7 bases and the J gene end by 6 bases; junction bases not matched to a gene: 16. The CDR3 totals 17 residues. Germline V gives CDR1 SGHTA, CDR2 FQGNSA. The CDR3 loop is CASTFLPGLAYGNEQFF. The CDR3, as DNA: TGTGCCAGCACCTTTTTACCGGGACTAGCATATGGCAATGAGCAGTTCTTC.

The chain uses TRBV21-1 and TRBJ2-3. TRBV21-1 is reported as a pseudogene. The CDR3 consists of 14 residues. In DNA, the CDR3 is TGTGCCAGCAGCAAAGTAGGCTGGACAGATACGCAGTATTTT. It translates to CASSKVGWTDTQYF.